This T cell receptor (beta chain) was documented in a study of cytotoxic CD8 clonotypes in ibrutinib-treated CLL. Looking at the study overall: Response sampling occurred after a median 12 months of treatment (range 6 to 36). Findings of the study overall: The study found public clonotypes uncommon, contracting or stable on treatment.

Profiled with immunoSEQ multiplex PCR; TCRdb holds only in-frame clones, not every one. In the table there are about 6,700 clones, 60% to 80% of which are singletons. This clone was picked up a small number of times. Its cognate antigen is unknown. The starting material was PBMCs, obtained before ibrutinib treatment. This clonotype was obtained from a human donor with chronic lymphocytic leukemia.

CDR3 in amino acids: CASTQGEGTQYF. CDR3 in DNA: TGTGCCAGCACCCAAGGGGAAGGTACGCAGTATTTT. This chain joins TRBV2 and TRBJ2-3, with a weak D call TRBD1 (5 bases). The V and J ends lost 7 bases and 8 bases respectively, with 13 bases between them. This CDR3 spans 12 amino acids. Germline lookup yields CDR1 SNHLY and CDR2 FYNNEI.